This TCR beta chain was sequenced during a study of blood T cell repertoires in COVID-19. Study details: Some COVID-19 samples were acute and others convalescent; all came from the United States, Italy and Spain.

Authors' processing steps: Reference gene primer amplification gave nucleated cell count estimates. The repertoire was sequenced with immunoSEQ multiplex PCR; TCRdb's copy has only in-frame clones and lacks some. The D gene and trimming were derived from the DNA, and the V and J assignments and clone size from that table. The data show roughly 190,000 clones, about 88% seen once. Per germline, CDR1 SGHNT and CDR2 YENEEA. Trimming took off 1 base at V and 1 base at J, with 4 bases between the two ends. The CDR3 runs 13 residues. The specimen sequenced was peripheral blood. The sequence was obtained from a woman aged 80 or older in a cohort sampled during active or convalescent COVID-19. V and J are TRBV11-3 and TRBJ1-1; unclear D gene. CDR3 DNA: TGTGCCAGCAGCTTAGGACAGAACACTGAAGCTTTCTTT. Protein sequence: CASSLGQNTEAFF.